A single sample gave rise to the 15 T cell receptor beta chains below, sequenced in a study of cytomegalovirus exposure and HLA in healthy donors. Primers: 60 Vbeta forward and 13 Jbeta reverse. Generated by immunoSEQ multiplex PCR, the TCRdb table keeps only in-frame clones and is missing some. The sample lists some 110,000 clones; roughly 66% were seen once. Source material: PBMCs. These receptors were taken from a man between 18 and 35 years old in good health and CMV-seronegative.

The rearrangement uses TRBV10-3 and TRBJ1-5; TRBD1 aligns across 7 bases. Germline assignment: CDR1 ENHRY and CDR2 SYGVKD. The V and J ends lost 6 bases and 10 bases, in that order; junction bases with no gene match: 12. This CDR3 is 14 amino acids long. Written as DNA, the CDR3 is TGTGCCATCAGGGACTGGGACAGCGGTGGACCCCAGCATTTT. As protein: CAIRDWDSGGPQHF.

The V and J genes are TRBV6-5 and TRBJ1-5; 8 nucleotides match TRBD1. CDR3 size: 16 residues. Germline V gene lookup returns CDR1 MNHEY and CDR2 SVGAGI. The J segment lost 5 bases and the V segment lost 3 bases, leaving 9 bases of the junction unmatched. In DNA form, the CDR3 reads TGTGCCAGCAGTTATACAGGGGGATTGGTATATCAGCCCCAGCATTTT. This codes for CASSYTGGLVYQPQHF.

This clone was detected once. The V call is TRBV11-2, the J call TRBJ2-7; 11 bases map to TRBD1. Germline V gene sequence: CDR1 SGHAT, CDR2 FQNNGV. The CDR3 is 15 residues long. Trimming at V came to 5 bases and at J to 5 bases, leaving 8 bases not matched to a gene. The CDR3 here is CASSPRTDRGHEQYF. The CDR3 nucleotides read TGTGCCAGCAGCCCCCGGACGGACAGGGGGCACGAGCAGTACTTC.

This clone was observed a few times. The chain couples TRBV7-9 to TRBJ1-2; the D gene is possibly TRBD1 (5 bases). CDR1 and CDR2 from the germline V gene are SEHNR and FQNEAQ (reference sequence). This CDR3 comprises 14 residues. The germline V and J ends were trimmed by 6 bases and 8 bases, with 19 bases remaining between them. Written as DNA, the CDR3 is TGTGCCAGCAGTAACCAGGGCCCCAGGAAAGGCTACACCTTC. It specifies CASSNQGPRKGYTF. The variable domain in full, completed from reference TRBV7-9 and TRBJ1-2, reads DTGVSQNPRHKITKRGQNVTFRCDPISEHNRLYWYRQTLGQGPEFLTYFQNEAQLEKSRLLSDRFSAERPKGSFSTLEIQRTEQGDSAMYLCASSNQGPRKGYTFGSGTRLTVV.

This clone has only a few counts. The chain carries TRBV6-6 and TRBJ2-7, with 7 bases that match TRBD2. The V gene's germline CDR1 is MNHNY and CDR2 SVGAGI (reference sequence). Trimming cost V 6 bases and J 6 bases; bases outside gene matches: 11. CDR3 length: 14 amino acids. This chain's CDR3 is CASRLPGGGGEQYF. CDR3 nucleotide sequence: TGTGCCAGCAGGTTGCCGGGAGGCGGGGGCGAGCAGTACTTC.

As for this clone: Mismatch with germline at one junction end may stem from a read error. The J gene is TRBJ2-5, the V gene TRBV2; the D gene is possibly TRBD1 (6 bases). From germline, CDR1 is SNHLY and CDR2 FYNNEI. The CDR3 is 15 amino acids. This CDR3 reads CPSSEGRGASETQYF. As DNA, the CDR3 is TGTCCCAGCAGTGAGGGCAGGGGTGCTTCCGAGACCCAGTACTTC.

This chain joins TRBV30 and TRBJ1-2, with TRBD1 identical over 10 bases. The CDR3 length is 16 residues. CDR1 and CDR2 from the germline V gene are GTSNPN and SVGIG (reference sequence). The junction had 7 bases not matched to a gene; V was cut back by 3 bases and J by 0 bases. As DNA, the CDR3 is TGTGCCTGGAGCCATCCGGGACAGGGGCCTAACTATGGCTACACCTTC. The encoded protein is CAWSHPGQGPNYGYTF.

The chain combines TRBV18 with TRBJ1-5; perhaps TRBD1 as D (5 bases). The germline V gene has CDR1 KGHSH and CDR2 LQKENI. There are 15 residues in the CDR3. Trimming removed 5 bases at V and 0 bases at J, with 11 bases between. CDR3 sequence (DNA): TGTGCCAGCTCAAAGACAGCTGATAGCAATCAGCCCCAGCATTTT. This sequence encodes CASSKTADSNQPQHF.

CDR3 sequence reads: CASSLAGTGAEKLFF. The CDR3 DNA sequence: TGCGCCAGCAGCTTGGCCGGGACAGGGGCTGAAAAACTGTTTTTT. The gene calls are TRBV5-1 and TRBJ1-4; 10 bases match TRBD1. CDR1 and CDR2 (germline): SGHRS, YFSETQ. This CDR3 has 15 amino acids. V lost 0 bases to trimming and J lost 7 bases; unmatched junction nucleotides: 3.

This clone was counted only a few times. The gene calls are TRBV5-4 and TRBJ1-2; D not certain. This CDR3 has 14 residues. V was pared by 4 bases and J by 3 bases, with 13 bases between. Per the germline V gene, CDR1 is SGHNT and CDR2 is YYREEE (reference sequence). In DNA, the CDR3 is TGTGCCAGCAGCCTGAGCGGGCTAGACTATGGCTACACCTTC. This translates into CASSLSGLDYGYTF.

The gene calls are TRBV12-5 and TRBJ1-1; D call uncertain. The CDR3 spans 15 residues. The germline V gene encodes CDR1 LGHNT and CDR2 FRNRAP. V dropped 6 bases and J dropped 7 bases, with 21 bases sitting between them. Written as DNA, the CDR3 is TGTGCTAGTGGCTACTACCCCCTGAACCGGGATGAAGCTTTCTTT. This gives the protein CASGYYPLNRDEAFF.

V is TRBV6-5 and J is TRBJ1-4, with D possibly TRBD1 on 6 matching bases. The CDR3 consists of 13 residues. V lost 5 bases and J lost 10, with 14 bases in between. The germline CDR1 and CDR2 sequences are MNHEY and SVGAGI. The CDR3 DNA is TGTGCCAGCAGTACGGGACACGGCGGAAAACTGTTTTTT. It encodes CASSTGHGGKLFF.

The V call is TRBV4-2, the J call TRBJ2-7, with D tentatively TRBD2 (6 bases). The V end lost 0 bases, the J end lost 3 bases, and 9 bases lay between the germline ends. The CDR3 length is 14 residues. Germline V CDR1 and CDR2: LGHNA, YNFKEQ. In DNA, the CDR3 is TGTGCCAGCAGCCAAGAATTCGGGAGCTACGAGCAGTACTTC. It specifies CASSQEFGSYEQYF.

The rearrangement uses TRBV5-1 and TRBJ2-7; 10 bases map to TRBD2. The germline CDR1 and CDR2 sequences are SGHRS and YFSETQ. Unmatched junction bases numbered 5, after V lost 0 bases and J lost 2 bases. This CDR3 spans 16 amino acids. CDR3 sequence: CASSLAVAGGPYEQYF. The CDR3 DNA reads TGCGCCAGCAGCTTGGCTGTAGCGGGGGGACCCTACGAGCAGTACTTC.

J is TRBJ1-6 and V is TRBV9; 7 bases are a match to TRBD1. This CDR3 has 15 residues. The junction had 5 bases not matched to a gene; V was cut back by 1 base and J by 7 bases. The germline gives CDR1 SGDLS, CDR2 YYNGEE. CDR3 sequence reads: CASSVWDSPNSPLHF. For the CDR3, the DNA is TGTGCCAGCAGCGTATGGGACAGTCCGAATTCACCCCTCCACTTT.